This record looks at one TCR beta chain sequence and its context. V lost 6 bases to trimming and J lost 9 bases; unmatched junction nucleotides: 9. This CDR3 is built from 15 residues. These data belong to a study of identical twins. In TCRdb, the 5' RACE reads were re-called with MiXCR into one record per CDR3 protein. The sample includes 690,000 or so distinct CDR3 sequences, less than 10% seen only once; the top ten take approximately 0.94%. Another study also made use of these data, one on yellow fever vaccine responses in identical twins.

The clonotype was recovered from a woman aged 18-35 years in good health. V is TRBV12-3 or TRBV12-4 and J is TRBJ2-1; 12 nucleotides align to TRBD2. Sample: PBMCs. The CDR3 DNA sequence: TGTGCCAGCAGGCCCCTAGCGGGGGGGCCTGGTGAGCAGTTCTTC. It translates to CASRPLAGGPGEQFF.